The 24 T cell receptor beta chains presented below share a single source sample, sequenced in a study of blood T cells in healthy people across ages. A second PCR, run for about 7 to 11 cycles, used a sample-barcoded 5' primer plus a J-beta primer mix. MiXCR, run by TCRdb on the 5' RACE reads, gives a single entry per CDR3 protein. The table lists over a million distinct CDR3 sequences, 35% to 45% of them singletons. The specimen was blood. These receptors were collected from a woman aged 18-29 years in good health.

J is TRBJ2-7 and V is TRBV6-5; 9 positions agree with TRBD1. Germline V lookup: CDR1 MNHEY, CDR2 SVGAGI. Trimming at V came to 7 bases and at J to 7 bases, leaving 14 bases not matched to a gene. The CDR3 is 15 amino acids. The CDR3 is CASNRNPDRGGEQYF. CDR3 sequence (DNA): TGTGCCAGCAACCGAAACCCGGACAGGGGAGGTGAGCAGTACTTC.

This clonotype was observed a handful of times. The chain recombines TRBV4-1 with TRBJ2-1, with D unresolved. CDR3 length: 16 amino acids. V dropped 0 bases and J dropped 5 bases, with 14 bases sitting between them. In germline, CDR1 is MGHRA, CDR2 YSYEKL. The chain's CDR3 is CASSQDVGWANNEQFF. The CDR3 bases are TGCGCCAGCAGCCAAGACGTCGGGTGGGCAAACAATGAGCAGTTCTTC.

This chain uses TRBV12-3 or TRBV12-4 with TRBJ2-3, with D maybe TRBD1 (6 bases). CDR3 length: 15 residues. V shed 5 bases and J shed 0 bases, with 12 bases lying between them. The CDR3 loop reads CASSLDSSSTDTQYF. Written as DNA, the CDR3 is TGTGCCAGCAGTCTGGACAGTTCTAGCACAGATACGCAGTATTTT.

The chain couples TRBV20-1 to TRBJ2-7; possibly TRBD1 or TRBD2 for D (5 bases each). The CDR3 runs 12 residues. Germline V gene lookup returns CDR1 DFQATT and CDR2 SNEGSKA (reference sequence). This CDR3 is CSPREGQGEQYF. The CDR3 DNA is TGCAGCCCCCGAGAGGGGCAGGGCGAGCAGTACTTC.

This clonotype occurred a few times. V usage is TRBV25-1 and J usage is TRBJ2-5; TRBD2 agrees at 8 bases. Losses at the gene ends were 6 bases for V and 5 bases for J; bases not matched to a gene: 14. This CDR3 has 16 residues. Germline assignment: CDR1 MGHDK and CDR2 SYGVNS. The CDR3 nucleotides read TGTGCCAGCAGCTCCTGGAAGGTAGCGGGAACCGAGACCCAGTACTTC. This encodes CASSSWKVAGTETQYF.

This clonotype was counted many times. This chain connects TRBV24-1 to TRBJ2-1; 13 bases line up with TRBD2. V dropped 5 bases and J dropped 6; count of bases not matched to a gene: 9. Germline CDR1 KGHDR, CDR2 SFDVKD. This CDR3 spans 17 amino acids. The CDR3 spells CATSGRTSGSVPNEQFF. CDR3 nucleotides: TGTGCCACCAGTGGGAGGACTAGCGGGAGTGTACCCAATGAGCAGTTCTTC.

About this clonotype itself: A much larger clone sits a single nucleotide away, making a read error possible. This chain connects TRBV7-9 to TRBJ2-1; D possibly uses TRBD1 or TRBD2 (5 bases each). V was pared by 10 bases and J by 7 bases, with 14 bases between. CDR1 is SEHNR and CDR2 is FQNEAQ in the germline V gene (reference sequence). The CDR3 extends over 12 amino acids. CDR3 sequence: CAISHWGNEQFF. CDR3 DNA: TGTGCCATCAGTCATTGGGGGAATGAGCAGTTCTTC.

This clonotype came up a few times. The J gene is TRBJ1-1, the V gene TRBV10-3, with D hard to call. This CDR3 region has 13 residues. CDR1 and CDR2 (germline): ENHRY, SYGVKD. V was trimmed by 9 bases and J by 2 bases, leaving 13 bases between them. CDR3 in amino acids: CAMAPDSNTEAFF. In DNA form, the CDR3 reads TGTGCCATGGCCCCAGACTCTAACACTGAAGCTTTCTTT.

The CDR3 bases are TGCGCCAGCAGCTTGGAACCGGGACAGACGACTCAGCCCCAGCATTTT. Amino acid sequence: CASSLEPGQTTQPQHF. This chain connects TRBV5-1 to TRBJ1-5; 7 positions match TRBD1. V lost 0 bases, J lost 6 bases, and 9 bases stayed unmatched. This CDR3 is built from 16 residues. Germline CDR1 and CDR2: SGHRS and YFSETQ.

CDR3 coding DNA: TGCGCCAGCAGCTTGGGGACTAGCGGGTCGGGGGCCCGCTCCTACGAGCAGTACTTC. Amino acid sequence: CASSLGTSGSGARSYEQYF. V gene TRBV5-1 combines with J gene TRBJ2-7, with 11 bases fitting TRBD2. Unmatched junction bases numbered 11, after V lost 0 bases and J lost 0 bases. The CDR3 totals 19 residues. Per germline, CDR1 SGHRS and CDR2 YFSETQ.

With respect to this clonotype: One junction end disagrees with the germline gene, perhaps due to a read error. This chain uses TRBV6-1 with TRBJ2-1; 9 nucleotides agree with TRBD2. Germline CDR1 and CDR2: MNHNS and SASEGT. CDR3 size: 17 residues. The DNA of the CDR3 is TGTGCCAGCAGTGAAGGATTAGCGGGAGTTCGGTACAGTGAGCAGTTCTTC. This gives the protein CASSEGLAGVRYSEQFF.

This clonotype was seen a handful of times. CDR3 nucleotides: TGCGCCAGCAGCTTGTGGGCCCTGTACTCCTATAATTCACCCCTCCACTTT. This gives the protein CASSLWALYSYNSPLHF. V is TRBV5-1 and J is TRBJ1-6; the D is unclear. The CDR3 loop spans 17 amino acids. The V gene's germline CDR1 is SGHRS and CDR2 YFSETQ. The V end was cut by 1 base, the J end by 0 bases, with 11 bases between. The variable domain in full, completed from reference TRBV5-1 and TRBJ1-6, reads KAGVTQTPRYLIKTRGQQVTLSCSPISGHRSVSWYQQTPGQGLQFLFEYFSETQRNKGNFPGRFSGRQFSNSRSEMNVSTLELGDSALYLCASSLWALYSYNSPLHFGNGTRLTVT.

This clonotype was counted ten times or more. This chain joins TRBV12-3 or TRBV12-4 and TRBJ2-2; D gene ambiguous. The length of the CDR3 is 11 residues. Trimming left V 4 bases short and J 6 bases short, with 3 bases between. The CDR3 loop is CASSSPGELFF. The CDR3 DNA reads as TGTGCCAGCAGTTCCCCCGGGGAGCTGTTTTTT.

There are many counts of this clonotype. The V gene is TRBV12-3 or TRBV12-4, the J gene TRBJ2-5; 8 bases are shared with TRBD1. V shed 2 bases, J shed 4 bases, and the junction held 6 bases outside the gene matches. The CDR3 has 15 amino acids. CDR3 sequence: CASSLRGQALETQYF. CDR3 nucleotide sequence: TGTGCCAGCAGTTTAAGGGGACAGGCTTTAGAGACCCAGTACTTC.

The rearrangement joins TRBV27 to TRBJ2-3, with D perhaps matching TRBD2 (6 bases). Germline V lookup: CDR1 MNHEY, CDR2 SMNVEV (reference sequence). This CDR3 spans 18 amino acids. Trimming took off 1 base at V and 4 bases at J, with 21 bases between the two ends. Here the CDR3 reads CASSLLAPGPGVADTQYF. CDR3 nucleotides: TGTGCCAGCAGTTTATTAGCCCCGGGACCGGGAGTCGCAGATACGCAGTATTTT.

The J gene is TRBJ1-5, the V gene TRBV7-9; D call uncertain. Trimming cost V 3 bases and J 7 bases, with 7 bases left between them. CDR3 length: 12 residues. The germline CDR1 and CDR2 sequences are SEHNR and FQNEAQ (reference sequence). The CDR3 coding sequence is TGTGCCAGCAGCTTGGAGGGACAGCCCCAGCATTTT. Translation gives CASSLEGQPQHF.

This clonotype was found once. The DNA of the CDR3 is TGTGCCAGCAGCCATTGGGAGGGCATTGAGCAGTACTTC. Amino acid sequence: CASSHWEGIEQYF. This chain links TRBV4-2 with TRBJ2-5; 7 nucleotides align to TRBD2. V lost 3 bases to trimming and J lost 11 bases; unmatched junction nucleotides: 9. From germline, CDR1 is LGHNA and CDR2 YNFKEQ. CDR3 length equals 13 residues.

The gene calls are TRBV5-5 and TRBJ2-4; 10 nucleotides line up with TRBD1. CDR3 length: 14 residues. The germline gives CDR1 SGHKS, CDR2 YYEKEE (reference sequence). J lost 9 bases, V lost 4 bases, and 7 bases had no gene match. The CDR3 nucleotides read TGTGCCAGCAGCCCTGGACAGGGGGTGGGCATTCAGTACTTC. It yields the protein CASSPGQGVGIQYF.

Only a few counts were recorded for this clonotype. DNA of the CDR3: TGTGCCAGCACCACAGGACTAGCGGAGCCCACAGATACGCAGTATTTT. Its protein is CASTTGLAEPTDTQYF. The rearrangement uses TRBV28 and TRBJ2-3, with TRBD2 matching 10 bases. CDR1 and CDR2 from the germline V gene are MDHEN and SYDVKM. This CDR3 has 16 residues. The V and J ends lost 7 bases and 2 bases, in that order; junction bases with no gene match: 9.

The rearrangement links TRBV20-1 to TRBJ2-1; the match to TRBD2 covers 11 bases. Unmatched junction bases numbered 10, after V lost 3 bases and J lost 6 bases. The CDR3 runs 16 residues. From germline, CDR1 is DFQATT and CDR2 SNEGSKA (reference sequence). CDR3 loop: CSASRVAGGQGNEQFF. As DNA, the CDR3 is TGCAGTGCTAGCCGGGTAGCGGGAGGGCAAGGCAATGAGCAGTTCTTC.

This rearrangement joins TRBV4-1 to TRBJ2-1; 15 bases agree with TRBD2. The CDR3 contains 16 residues. Germline values: CDR1 MGHRA, CDR2 YSYEKL. V lost 3 bases to trimming and J lost 7 bases; unmatched junction nucleotides: 4. The CDR3 loop reads CASSHYGTSGRNEQFF. The CDR3 DNA reads TGCGCCAGCAGCCACTACGGGACTAGCGGGAGGAATGAGCAGTTCTTC.

This chain links TRBV12-3 or TRBV12-4 with TRBJ2-1, with D perhaps matching TRBD2 (5 bases). The CDR3 covers 12 residues. The V gene lost 5 bases and the J gene lost 6 bases, with 8 bases spanning the gap. CDR3 in DNA: TGTGCCAGCAGTGGAGGTCCCAATGAGCAGTTCTTC. It codes for CASSGGPNEQFF.

The V gene is TRBV5-6, the J gene TRBJ1-5, with TRBD1 as a possible D gene (5 bases). Trimming cost V 4 bases and J 7 bases, with 18 bases left between them. From germline, CDR1 is SGHDT and CDR2 YYEEEE. There are 15 residues in the CDR3. CDR3 residues: CASSPGPYYGQPQHF. The CDR3 region has the DNA TGTGCCAGCAGCCCGGGGCCTTACTACGGGCAGCCCCAGCATTTT.

This rearrangement joins TRBV3-1 to TRBJ2-5, with D perhaps given as TRBD1 or TRBD2 (5 bases each). Germline assignment: CDR1 LGHDT and CDR2 YNNKEL (reference sequence). Deletions cut 4 bases from V and 2 bases from J, with 11 bases between. The length of the CDR3 is 14 residues. CDR3 DNA sequence: TGTGCCAGCAGCCTCCGAGGGGAGCAAGAGACCCAGTACTTC. Translation: CASSLRGEQETQYF.